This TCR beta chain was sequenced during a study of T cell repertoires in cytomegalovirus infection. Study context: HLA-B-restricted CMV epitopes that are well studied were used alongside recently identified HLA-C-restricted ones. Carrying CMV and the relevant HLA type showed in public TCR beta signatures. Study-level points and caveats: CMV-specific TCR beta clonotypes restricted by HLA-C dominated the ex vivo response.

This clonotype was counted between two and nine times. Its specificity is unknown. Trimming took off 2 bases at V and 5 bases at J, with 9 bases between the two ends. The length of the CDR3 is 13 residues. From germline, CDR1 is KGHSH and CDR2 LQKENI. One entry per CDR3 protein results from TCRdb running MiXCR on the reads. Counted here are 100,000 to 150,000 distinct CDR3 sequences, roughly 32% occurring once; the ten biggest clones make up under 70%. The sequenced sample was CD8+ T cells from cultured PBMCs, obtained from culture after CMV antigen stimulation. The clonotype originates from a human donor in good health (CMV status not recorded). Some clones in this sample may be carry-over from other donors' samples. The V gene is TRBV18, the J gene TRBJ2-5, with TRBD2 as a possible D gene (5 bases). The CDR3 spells CASSPGRRETQYF. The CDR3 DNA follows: TGTGCCAGCTCACCAGGCAGGAGGGAGACCCAGTACTTC. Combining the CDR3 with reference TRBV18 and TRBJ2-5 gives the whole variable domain NAGVMQNPRHLVRRRGQEARLRCSPMKGHSHVYWYRQLPEEGLKFMVYLQKENIIDESGMPKERFSAEFPKEGPSILRIQQVVRGDSAAYFCASSPGRRETQYFGPGTRLLVL.